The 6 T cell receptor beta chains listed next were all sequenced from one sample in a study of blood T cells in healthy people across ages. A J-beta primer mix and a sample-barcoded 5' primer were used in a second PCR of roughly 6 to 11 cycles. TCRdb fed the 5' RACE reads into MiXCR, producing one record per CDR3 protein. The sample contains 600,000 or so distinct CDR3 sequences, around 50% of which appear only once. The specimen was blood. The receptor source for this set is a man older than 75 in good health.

The CDR3 DNA is TGTGCCAGCAGCGTTGTCGATGGGGCCAAAAACATTCAGTACTTC. Translated, it gives CASSVVDGAKNIQYF. The chain is built from TRBV9 and TRBJ2-7; D remains unclear. The better agreement between TRBJ2-4 and the DNA end casts doubt on the J call. Germline V gene sequence: CDR1 SGDLS, CDR2 YYNGEE. This CDR3 has 15 amino acids.

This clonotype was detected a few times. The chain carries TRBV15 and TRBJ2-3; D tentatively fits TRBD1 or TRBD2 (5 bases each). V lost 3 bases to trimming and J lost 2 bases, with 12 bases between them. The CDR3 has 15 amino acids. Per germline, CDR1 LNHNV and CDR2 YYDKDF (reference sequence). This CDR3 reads CATSRNRGPTDTQYF. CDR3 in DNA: TGTGCCACCAGCAGGAACCGGGGCCCCACAGATACGCAGTATTTT. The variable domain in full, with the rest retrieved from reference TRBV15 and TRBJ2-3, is DAMVIQNPRYQVTQFGKPVTLSCSQTLNHNVMYWYQQKSSQAPKLLFHYYDKDFNNEADTPDNFQSRRPNTSFCFLDIRSPGLGDTAMYLCATSRNRGPTDTQYFGPGTRLTVL.

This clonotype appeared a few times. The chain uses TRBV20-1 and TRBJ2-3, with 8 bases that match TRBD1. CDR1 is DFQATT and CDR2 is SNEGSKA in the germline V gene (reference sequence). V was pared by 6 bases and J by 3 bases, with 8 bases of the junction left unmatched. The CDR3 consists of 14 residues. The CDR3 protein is CSAGRTGITDTQYF. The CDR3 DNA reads TGCAGTGCAGGGAGGACAGGGATAACAGATACGCAGTATTTT.

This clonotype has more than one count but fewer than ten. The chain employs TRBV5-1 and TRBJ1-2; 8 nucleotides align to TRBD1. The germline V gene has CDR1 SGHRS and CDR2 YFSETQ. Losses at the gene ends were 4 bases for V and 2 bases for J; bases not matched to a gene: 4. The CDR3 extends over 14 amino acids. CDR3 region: CASSNRTGNYGYTF. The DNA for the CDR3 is TGCGCCAGCAGCAACAGGACAGGGAACTATGGCTACACCTTC.

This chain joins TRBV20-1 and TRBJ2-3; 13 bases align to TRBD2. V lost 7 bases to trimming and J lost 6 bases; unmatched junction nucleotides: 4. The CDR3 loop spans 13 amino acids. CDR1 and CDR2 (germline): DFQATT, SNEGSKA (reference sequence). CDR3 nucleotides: TGCAGTGAACTAGCGGGGGGGTTCGATACGCAGTATTTT. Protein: CSELAGGFDTQYF.

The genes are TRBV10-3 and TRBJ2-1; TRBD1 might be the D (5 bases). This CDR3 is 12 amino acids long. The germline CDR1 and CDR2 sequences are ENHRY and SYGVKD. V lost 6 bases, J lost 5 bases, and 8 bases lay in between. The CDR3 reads CAISETDNEQFF. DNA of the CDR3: TGTGCCATCAGCGAGACAGACAATGAGCAGTTCTTC.